The present T cell receptor beta chain was sequenced within a study of radiotherapy plus CTLA-4 blockade in lung cancer. Profiling relied on immunoSEQ multiplex PCR, and the TCRdb table lists in-frame clones only, not all of them. Of roughly 100,000 clones listed, 82% were seen once; the top ten hold 3% to 3.5%. The CDR3 totals 15 residues. Germline CDR1 SNHLY, CDR2 FYNNEI. Trimming cost V 6 bases and J 4 bases; bases outside gene matches: 2. The gene calls are TRBV2 and TRBJ2-3, with 15 bases lining up with TRBD2. The origin of this receptor is a human donor with non-small cell lung cancer who had a partial response to radiotherapy plus ipilimumab. The sample here was peripheral blood, taken from a patient treated with radiotherapy plus ipilimumab. CDR3 in amino acids: CASRGTSGRPDTQYF. CDR3 nucleotides: TGTGCCAGCAGGGGGACTAGCGGGAGGCCAGATACGCAGTATTTT.